What follows describes a single T cell receptor beta chain. What it binds is unknown. This sample stems from a study of vaccination and CD4 T cells after COVID-19. Broader study findings: The median SARS-CoV-2-reactive clonotype number increased from roughly 19 to 38, without statistical significance.

Cultured CD4+ T-cell DNA underwent Oncomine TCR Beta short-read sequencing. TCRdb re-called the PCR reads through MiXCR, storing one row per CDR3 protein. Among more than 15,000 distinct CDR3 sequences listed, under 30% were seen once. This CDR3 is built from 13 residues. Germline V gene sequence: CDR1 MNHEY, CDR2 SMNVEV (reference sequence). Trimming removed 3 bases from V and 7 bases from J; junction bases left unmatched: 4. Specified treatment: approximately nine-day PBMC culture with coronavirus spike peptide pools or control peptides (ViraFEST assay). Positive PCR tests were logged from March through December 2020, ahead of US Alpha, Beta and Delta variants.

The chain employs TRBV27 and TRBJ2-5; 8 bases fit TRBD2. Sequencing was performed on cultured CD4+ T cells from blood. The TCR originated in a human donor with COVID-19. The CDR3 DNA follows: TGTGCCAGCAGTTTTTCGGGGGGGCTGACCCAGTACTTC. It encodes CASSFSGGLTQYF.